The clone carrying this T cell receptor beta chain showed up many times. The data originate from a study of T cell repertoires in cytomegalovirus infection. The CDR3 sequence is 11 residues long. V lost 6 bases to trimming and J lost 6 bases, with 9 bases between them. Looked up from germline, CDR1 is MDHEN and CDR2 is SYDVKM. MiXCR, run by TCRdb on the reads, gives a single entry per CDR3 protein. The sample holds about 200,000 distinct CDR3 sequences, 9.5% seen once. The chain uses TRBV28 and TRBJ2-7, with D unclear. Sequencing used PBMCs. This clonotype originated in a human donor in good health (CMV status not recorded). Some clones in this sample may be carry-over from other donors' samples. CDR3 in DNA: TGTGCCAGCAGCCTTCCTCTCGAGCAGTACTTC. Protein: CASSLPLEQYF.